This T cell receptor beta chain came from a study of shared clonotypes between healthy human individuals. As for the study in general: There were three CD4 naive, three CD4 memory, two CD8 naive and one CD8 memory plates per donor.

Germline assignment: CDR1 MGHRA and CDR2 YSYEKL. The V end was cut by 0 bases, the J end by 5 bases, with 8 bases between. The CDR3 runs to 13 residues. Clones were sequenced by immunoSEQ multiplex PCR, and TCRdb holds only the in-frame ones, with some missing. The sample has approximately 720,000 clones, roughly 78% seen once. The chain carries TRBV4-1 and TRBJ2-7; D is undetermined. This TCR was sampled from a woman in her thirties in good health. The sample consisted of memory CD4+ T cells sorted from blood. Subset denoted: CD45RA-negative fraction. The chain's CDR3 is CASSQEVLDEQYF. The CDR3 DNA sequence: TGCGCCAGCAGCCAAGAAGTCCTGGACGAGCAGTACTTC.